This is a list of T cell receptor beta chains from one sample in a study of T cell responses to AZD1222 COVID-19 vaccine. Data came from immunoSEQ multiplex PCR; TCRdb stores just in-frame clones and leaves some out. The sample includes some 140,000 clones, over 85% seen only once; the top ten take 1.9%. The sample consisted of peripheral blood, taken on day 0 of AZD1222 vaccination. These receptors all stem from an adult in good health. The CDR3 runs from the conserved cysteine through the conserved F or W. Fields, in order: CDR3 length, clone size, D gene, V gene, J gene, CDR3 protein, CDR3 DNA. The D gene is left open where the match is weak. Only part of the rows carry a size: once, few, many, or a class if the clone is expanded.

len: 13
abundance: -
d_gene: -
v_gene: TRBV11-2
j_gene: TRBJ2-1
CDR3aa: CASSSRLINEQFF
CDR3nt: TGTGCCAGCAGCTCTCGACTGATCAATGAGCAGTTCTTC

len: 12
abundance: -
d_gene: -
v_gene: TRBV19
j_gene: TRBJ1-2
CDR3aa: CASFRGYYGYTF
CDR3nt: TGTGCCAGTTTTCGAGGGTACTATGGCTACACCTTC

len: 16
abundance: once
d_gene: -
v_gene: TRBV30
j_gene: TRBJ1-3
CDR3aa: CAWSVRAGSSGNTIYF
CDR3nt: TGTGCCTGGAGTGTACGGGCGGGGTCCTCTGGAAACACCATATATTTT

len: 13
abundance: -
d_gene: TRBD1
v_gene: TRBV6-5
j_gene: TRBJ1-5
CDR3aa: CASSHDRAQPQHF
CDR3nt: TGTGCCAGCAGCCATGACAGGGCTCAGCCCCAGCATTTT

len: 14
abundance: once
d_gene: -
v_gene: TRBV28
j_gene: TRBJ2-7
CDR3aa: CASSTQGLAYEQYF
CDR3nt: TGTGCCAGCAGTACGCAGGGGCTTGCCTACGAGCAGTACTTC

len: 12
abundance: -
d_gene: TRBD2
v_gene: TRBV2
j_gene: TRBJ2-4
CDR3aa: CASSDSLAEWYF
CDR3nt: TGTGCCAGCAGTGATTCACTAGCGGAGTGGTACTTC

len: 17
abundance: -
d_gene: TRBD1
v_gene: TRBV7-2
j_gene: TRBJ1-2
CDR3aa: CASSYERDSAPLYGYTF
CDR3nt: TGTGCCAGCAGCTACGAGCGGGACAGCGCTCCGCTCTATGGCTACACCTTC

len: 15
abundance: -
d_gene: -
v_gene: TRBV6-5
j_gene: TRBJ1-2
CDR3aa: CASSYSVEQNYGYTF
CDR3nt: TGTGCCAGCAGTTACTCCGTCGAACAGAACTATGGCTACACCTTC

len: 15
abundance: -
d_gene: -
v_gene: TRBV5-4
j_gene: TRBJ1-3
CDR3aa: CASSLGGNAGNTIYF
CDR3nt: TGTGCCAGCAGCTTAGGGGGAAACGCTGGAAACACCATATATTTT

len: 17
abundance: -
d_gene: TRBD1
v_gene: TRBV6-6
j_gene: TRBJ1-1
CDR3aa: CASSLTLPDRVNTEAFF
CDR3nt: TGTGCCAGCAGTCTCACCCTTCCGGACAGGGTGAACACTGAAGCTTTCTTT

len: 16
abundance: -
d_gene: -
v_gene: TRBV9
j_gene: TRBJ1-1
CDR3aa: CASSLRQYMKDTEAFF
CDR3nt: TGTGCCAGCAGCCTTAGGCAATACATGAAGGACACTGAAGCTTTCTTT

len: 16
abundance: -
d_gene: -
v_gene: TRBV5-4
j_gene: TRBJ2-6
CDR3aa: CASSIAPVSGANVLTF
CDR3nt: TGTGCCAGCAGCATAGCCCCGGTCTCCGGGGCCAACGTCCTGACTTTC

len: 15
abundance: -
d_gene: TRBD1
v_gene: TRBV18
j_gene: TRBJ1-1
CDR3aa: CASSPGDRGNTEAFF
CDR3nt: TGTGCCAGCTCACCCGGGGACAGGGGGAACACTGAAGCTTTCTTT

len: 18
abundance: -
d_gene: -
v_gene: TRBV28
j_gene: TRBJ2-7
CDR3aa: CASSLGPPGADFAYEQYF
CDR3nt: TGTGCCAGCAGTTTAGGGCCTCCTGGAGCGGACTTTGCATACGAGCAGTACTTC

len: 14
abundance: -
d_gene: TRBD1
v_gene: TRBV27
j_gene: TRBJ1-2
CDR3aa: CASSNGQGWDGYTF
CDR3nt: TGTGCCAGCAGTAACGGACAGGGTTGGGATGGCTACACCTTC

len: 18
abundance: -
d_gene: TRBD1
v_gene: TRBV6-4
j_gene: TRBJ2-1
CDR3aa: CASRPSGTGGELQNEQFF
CDR3nt: TGTGCCAGCAGACCCTCCGGGACAGGGGGCGAGTTACAAAATGAGCAGTTCTTC

len: 11
abundance: -
d_gene: TRBD1
v_gene: TRBV28
j_gene: TRBJ1-5
CDR3aa: CASSWTGPQHF
CDR3nt: TGTGCCAGCAGTTGGACAGGGCCCCAGCATTTT